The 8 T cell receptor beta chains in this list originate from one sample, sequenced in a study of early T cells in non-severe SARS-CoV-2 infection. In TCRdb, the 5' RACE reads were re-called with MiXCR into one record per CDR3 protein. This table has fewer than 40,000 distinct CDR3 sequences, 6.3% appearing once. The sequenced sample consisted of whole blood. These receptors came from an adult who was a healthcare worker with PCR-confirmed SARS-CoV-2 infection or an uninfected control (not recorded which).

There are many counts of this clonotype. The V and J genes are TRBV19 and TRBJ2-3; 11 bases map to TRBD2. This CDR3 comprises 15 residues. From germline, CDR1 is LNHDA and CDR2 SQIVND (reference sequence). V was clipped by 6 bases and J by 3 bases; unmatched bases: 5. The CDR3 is CASSHGTSGTDTQYF. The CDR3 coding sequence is TGTGCCAGTAGCCACGGGACTAGCGGAACAGATACGCAGTATTTT. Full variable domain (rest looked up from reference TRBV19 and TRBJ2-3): DGGITQSPKYLFRKEGQNVTLSCEQNLNHDAMYWYRQDPGQGLRLIYYSQIVNDFQKGDIAEGYSVSREKKESFPLTVTSAQKNPTAFYLCASSHGTSGTDTQYFGPGTRLTVL.

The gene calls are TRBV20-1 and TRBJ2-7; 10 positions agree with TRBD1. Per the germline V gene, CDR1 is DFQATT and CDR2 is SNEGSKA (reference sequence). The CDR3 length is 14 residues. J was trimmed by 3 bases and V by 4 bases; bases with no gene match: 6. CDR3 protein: CSATSGTGDYEQYF. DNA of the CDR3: TGCAGTGCTACTTCCGGGACAGGGGACTACGAGCAGTACTTC.

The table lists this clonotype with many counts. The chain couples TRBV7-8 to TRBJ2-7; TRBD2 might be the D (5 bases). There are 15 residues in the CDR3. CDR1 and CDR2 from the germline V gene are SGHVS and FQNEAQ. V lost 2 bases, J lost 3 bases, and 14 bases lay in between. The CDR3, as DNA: TGTGCCAGCAGCTTAAAGAGGGTCGGGCTCTACGAGCAGTACTTC. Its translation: CASSLKRVGLYEQYF.

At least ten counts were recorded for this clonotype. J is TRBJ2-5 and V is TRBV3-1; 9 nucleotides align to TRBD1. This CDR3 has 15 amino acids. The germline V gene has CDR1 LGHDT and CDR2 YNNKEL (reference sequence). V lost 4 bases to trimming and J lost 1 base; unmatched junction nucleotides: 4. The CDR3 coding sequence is TGTGCCAGCAGCCCGAGACAGGGGGGCCAAGAGACCCAGTACTTC. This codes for CASSPRQGGQETQYF.

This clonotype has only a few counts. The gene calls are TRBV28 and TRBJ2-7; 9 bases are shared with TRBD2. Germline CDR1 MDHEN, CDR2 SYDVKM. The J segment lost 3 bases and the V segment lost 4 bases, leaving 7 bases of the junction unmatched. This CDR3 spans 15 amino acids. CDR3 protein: CASSSLAGKLYEQYF. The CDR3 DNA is TGTGCCAGCAGTTCTCTAGCGGGAAAACTCTACGAGCAGTACTTC.

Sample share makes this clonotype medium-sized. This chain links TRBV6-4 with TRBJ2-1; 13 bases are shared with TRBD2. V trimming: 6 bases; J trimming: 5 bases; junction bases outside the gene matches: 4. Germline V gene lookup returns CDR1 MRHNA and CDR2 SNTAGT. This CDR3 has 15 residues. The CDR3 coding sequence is TGTGCCAGCAGCGCTGGGACTAGCGGGAACAATGAGCAGTTCTTC. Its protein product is CASSAGTSGNNEQFF.

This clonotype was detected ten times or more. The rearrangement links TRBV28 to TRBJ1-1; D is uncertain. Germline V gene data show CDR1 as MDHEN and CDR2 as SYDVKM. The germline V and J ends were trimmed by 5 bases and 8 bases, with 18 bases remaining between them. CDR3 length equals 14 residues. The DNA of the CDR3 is TGTGCCAGCAGTCCCTGGTTTCGATCAGCCGAAGCTTTCTTT. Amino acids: CASSPWFRSAEAFF.

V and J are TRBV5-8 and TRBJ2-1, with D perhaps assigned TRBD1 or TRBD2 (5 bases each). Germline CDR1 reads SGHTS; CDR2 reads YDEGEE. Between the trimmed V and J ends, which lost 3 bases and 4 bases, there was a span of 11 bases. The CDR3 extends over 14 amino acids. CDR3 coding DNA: TGTGCCAGCAGCTCCGGGACCACATACAATGAGCAGTTCTTC. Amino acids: CASSSGTTYNEQFF.